A single sample is the source of the 24 T cell receptor beta chains below, sequenced in a study of early T cells in non-severe SARS-CoV-2 infection. In TCRdb, the 5' RACE reads were re-called with MiXCR into one record per CDR3 protein. The repertoire consists of around 80,000 distinct CDR3 sequences, with about an eighth occurring once and the leading ten covering around 1.5%. The sequencing input was whole blood. These receptors were obtained from an adult who was a healthcare worker with PCR-confirmed SARS-CoV-2 infection or an uninfected control (not recorded which).

This clonotype was seen ten or more times. The rearrangement joins TRBV29-1 to TRBJ1-2, with 8 bases that match TRBD1. Per germline, CDR1 SQVTM and CDR2 ANQGSEA. The CDR3 totals 15 residues. J was trimmed by 3 bases and V by 4 bases; bases with no gene match: 10. CDR3 amino acids: CSVGGVGQGDYGYTF. The CDR3 nucleotides are TGCAGCGTTGGAGGGGTAGGACAGGGAGACTATGGCTACACCTTC.

This clonotype has just a few counts. The rearrangement uses TRBV6-2 or TRBV6-3 and TRBJ2-5; 8 bases match TRBD2. The CDR3 loop spans 16 amino acids. With 7 bases clipped from V and 0 bases from J, the junction kept 10 bases outside the gene matches. Per germline, CDR1 MNHEY and CDR2 SVGEGT. CDR3 sequence: CASNLRLATYQETQYF. The CDR3 DNA reads as TGTGCCAGCAACCTTAGACTAGCGACGTACCAAGAGACCCAGTACTTC.

This clonotype was counted at least ten times. The chain carries TRBV11-3 and TRBJ2-3, with unresolved D. The CDR3 contains 13 residues. From germline, CDR1 is SGHNT and CDR2 YENEEA. V dropped 5 bases and J dropped 7 bases, with 13 bases sitting between them. The CDR3: CASSQTPPHTQYF. CDR3 coding DNA: TGTGCCAGCAGCCAGACGCCTCCCCATACGCAGTATTTT.

This chain links TRBV18 with TRBJ1-6; D remains unclear. V was shortened by 5 bases and J by 6 bases, with 5 bases between the two germline ends. The germline CDR1 and CDR2 sequences are KGHSH and LQKENI. CDR3 length: 12 residues. CDR3 sequence (DNA): TGTGCCAGCTCAGGAGTTAATTCACCCCTCCACTTT. It yields the protein CASSGVNSPLHF.

In its sample, this clonotype was seen a few times. V and J are TRBV30 and TRBJ2-7; D ambiguous. V lost 2 bases and J 3 bases, leaving 5 bases between the germline ends. This CDR3 region has 11 residues. Germline V CDR1 and CDR2: GTSNPN, SVGIG (reference sequence). CDR3 DNA sequence: TGTGCCTGGAGTTTAAACTACGAGCAGTACTTC. Translating gives CAWSLNYEQYF.

The J gene is TRBJ2-1, the V gene TRBV6-6; 11 bases align to TRBD2. The germline gives CDR1 MNHNY, CDR2 SVGAGI (reference sequence). This CDR3 has 14 amino acids. J gave up 6 bases and V 5 bases, and 3 bases lay outside the gene matches. CDR3 bases: TGTGCCAGCAGTACCGGGACTAGCGGCAATGAGCAGTTCTTC. Its translation is CASSTGTSGNEQFF.

This clonotype was picked up many times. This rearrangement joins TRBV2 to TRBJ1-2; 7 nucleotides line up with TRBD1. In germline, CDR1 is SNHLY, CDR2 FYNNEI. This CDR3 contains 13 residues. V was clipped by 6 bases and J by 8 bases; unmatched bases: 9. The CDR3, as DNA: TGTGCCAGCAGGCCCGACAGGGACGGAGGCTACACCTTC. Its translation is CASRPDRDGGYTF.

This clonotype occurred a few times. The chain has TRBV13 and TRBJ2-7; 8 bases agree with TRBD1. J lost 5 bases, V lost 5 bases, and 5 bases had no gene match. This CDR3 is 13 amino acids long. Germline V gene lookup returns CDR1 PRHDT and CDR2 FYEKMQ (reference sequence). CDR3 in amino acids: CASSQTGDDEQYF. The CDR3 DNA reads as TGTGCCAGCAGCCAGACAGGGGACGACGAGCAGTACTTC.

V gene TRBV11-2 combines with J gene TRBJ2-1, with D unresolved. This CDR3 has 13 amino acids. V was clipped by 4 bases and J by 8 bases, with 12 bases between them. Germline V CDR1 and CDR2: SGHAT, FQNNGV. Here the CDR3 reads CASSSSVGDEQFF. The CDR3 DNA sequence: TGTGCCAGCAGCTCCTCCGTTGGGGATGAGCAGTTCTTC. The full variable domain, with the rest looked up from reference TRBV11-2 and TRBJ2-1, is EAGVAQSPRYKIIEKRQSVAFWCNPISGHATLYWYQQILGQGPKLLIQFQNNGVVDDSQLPKDRFSAERLKGVDSTLKIQPAKLEDSAVYLCASSSSVGDEQFFGPGTRLTVL.

The chain joins TRBV5-6 to TRBJ2-7; TRBD1 might be the D (6 bases). The germline V and J ends were trimmed by 0 bases and 0 bases, with 10 bases remaining between them. The CDR3 sequence is 15 residues long. CDR1 is SGHDT and CDR2 is YYEEEE in the germline V gene. In DNA, the CDR3 is TGTGCCAGCAGCTTGGAACAGGGAGTCTCCTACGAGCAGTACTTC. Encoded protein: CASSLEQGVSYEQYF.

This clonotype showed up many times. The gene calls are TRBV6-2 or TRBV6-3 and TRBJ2-3, with D possibly matching TRBD2 (5 bases). V was clipped by 5 bases and J by 7 bases, with 19 bases between them. The CDR3 is 15 amino acids. CDR1 and CDR2 (germline): MNHEY, SVGEGT. The CDR3 loop reads CASSTTRFEGYTQYF. CDR3 nucleotide sequence: TGTGCCAGCAGTACGACTCGCTTCGAGGGATATACGCAGTATTTT.

This clonotype has only a few counts. The chain carries TRBV5-1 and TRBJ1-2; no firm D call. The germline CDR1 and CDR2 sequences are SGHRS and YFSETQ. This CDR3 is 13 amino acids long. V lost 1 base to trimming and J lost 2 bases, with 6 bases between them. In DNA form, the CDR3 reads TGCGCCAGCAGCTTGCGGCAGAACTATGGCTACACCTTC. Translated: CASSLRQNYGYTF. Using reference TRBV5-1 and TRBJ1-2 for the parts outside the CDR3, the full variable domain is KAGVTQTPRYLIKTRGQQVTLSCSPISGHRSVSWYQQTPGQGLQFLFEYFSETQRNKGNFPGRFSGRQFSNSRSEMNVSTLELGDSALYLCASSLRQNYGYTFGSGTRLTVV.

This clonotype has ten or more counts. J is TRBJ1-5 and V is TRBV6-2 or TRBV6-3; D is unclear. In germline, CDR1 is MNHEY, CDR2 SVGEGT. V lost 6 bases and J lost 3, with 15 bases in between. CDR3 size: 15 residues. This CDR3 is CASSPDYTTNQPQHF. In DNA, the CDR3 is TGTGCCAGCAGCCCCGACTATACGACCAATCAGCCCCAGCATTTT.

This rearrangement joins TRBV10-3 to TRBJ2-3; D not resolved. This CDR3 is built from 13 residues. CDR1 and CDR2 (germline): ENHRY, SYGVKD. V was clipped by 8 bases and J by 3 bases, with 12 bases between them. The CDR3 here is CAIRAKGTDTQYF. CDR3 coding DNA: TGTGCCATCCGTGCGAAAGGTACAGATACGCAGTATTTT.

This clonotype occurred many times. The CDR3 nucleotides read TGTGCCAGCAGCTTAAGCAGCGGGGACCGCTACGAGCAGTACTTC. The encoded protein is CASSLSSGDRYEQYF. This chain links TRBV7-3 with TRBJ2-7; 7 bases map to TRBD2. Trimming cost V 1 base and J 3 bases; bases outside gene matches: 6. The CDR3 covers 15 residues. Looked up from germline, CDR1 is SGHTA and CDR2 is FQGTGA.

The chain couples TRBV6-2 or TRBV6-3 to TRBJ1-4, with D unclear. Trimming took off 6 bases at V and 0 bases at J, with 14 bases between the two ends. Germline V gene lookup returns CDR1 MNHEY and CDR2 SVGEGT. The CDR3 sequence is 16 residues long. The CDR3 reads CASSLGRRATNEKLFF. CDR3 bases: TGTGCCAGCAGCCTCGGACGGAGAGCAACTAATGAAAAACTGTTTTTT.

This clonotype was found a few times. V usage is TRBV4-1 and J usage is TRBJ1-1; no reliable D call. V was pared by 3 bases and J by 8 bases, with 16 bases between. Looked up from germline, CDR1 is MGHRA and CDR2 is YSYEKL. The CDR3 length is 14 residues. CDR3 sequence reads: CASSHPSRAREAFF. As DNA, the CDR3 is TGCGCCAGCAGCCACCCAAGTCGGGCAAGGGAAGCTTTCTTT.

This clonotype showed up many times. J is TRBJ1-1 and V is TRBV27; TRBD1 might be the D (6 bases). V was trimmed by 5 bases and J by 5 bases, leaving 12 bases between them. The CDR3 sequence is 13 residues long. CDR1 and CDR2 from the germline V gene are MNHEY and SMNVEV (reference sequence). The CDR3 region has the DNA TGTGCCAGCAGTATGGGACATATTACTGAAGCTTTCTTT. Protein sequence: CASSMGHITEAFF.

This rearrangement joins TRBV19 to TRBJ2-2; 8 bases agree with TRBD1. The CDR3 has 14 residues. Germline V gene sequence: CDR1 LNHDA, CDR2 SQIVND (reference sequence). The J segment lost 0 bases and the V segment lost 9 bases, leaving 3 bases of the junction unmatched. The CDR3 loop is CASRTGSNTGELFF. The CDR3 bases are TGTGCCAGCAGGACAGGGTCGAACACCGGGGAGCTGTTTTTT.

The chain carries TRBV12-3 or TRBV12-4 and TRBJ2-7; D is undetermined. V lost 3 bases and J 3 bases, leaving 15 bases between the germline ends. The CDR3 consists of 15 residues. In DNA, the CDR3 is TGTGCCAGCAGTTTTTACCCCAAGATGGGCTACGAGCAGTACTTC. It encodes CASSFYPKMGYEQYF.

Only a few counts were recorded for this clonotype. The chain combines TRBV27 with TRBJ1-6; D gene uncertain. V lost 7 bases, J lost 7 bases, and 14 bases lay in between. The CDR3 loop spans 14 amino acids. Germline CDR1 reads MNHEY; CDR2 reads SMNVEV (reference sequence). The CDR3 DNA is TGTGCCAGCACCTCAGGACTACTCAATTCACCCCTCCACTTT. Translation: CASTSGLLNSPLHF.

The sample holds a few counts of this clonotype. The rearrangement uses TRBV7-8 and TRBJ2-7, with a possible D match to TRBD2 (8 bases). The germline CDR1 and CDR2 sequences are SGHVS and FQNEAQ. The CDR3 spans 15 residues. With 5 bases removed from V and 6 bases from J, the gap between germline ends came to 20 bases. The CDR3 DNA sequence: TGTGCCAGCAGCAGCAGACAGGGCCTAGCGGGCGAGCAGTACTTC. Translated, it gives CASSSRQGLAGEQYF.

This clonotype was detected a few times. This chain joins TRBV12-3 or TRBV12-4 and TRBJ2-1; 13 nucleotides align to TRBD2. Trimming took 5 bases from V and 4 from J; bases not matched to a gene: 5. The CDR3 has 16 amino acids. CDR3 loop: CASSHRGLAGYNEQFF. The CDR3 DNA follows: TGTGCCAGCAGTCACAGGGGACTAGCGGGGTACAATGAGCAGTTCTTC.

The chain links TRBV20-1 to TRBJ2-5; 7 bases fit TRBD2. Germline CDR1 is DFQATT and CDR2 is SNEGSKA (reference sequence). The CDR3 totals 15 residues. V shed 3 bases and J 4 bases; nucleotides not matched to a gene: 11. The CDR3 DNA follows: TGCAGTGCTAGGAGGTCGGCTAGCGGCCCAGAGACCCAGTACTTC. Protein: CSARRSASGPETQYF.